This T cell receptor (beta chain) was observed in a study of radiotherapy plus CTLA-4 blockade in lung cancer. General study points: Early blood T cell clone dynamics, with interferon-beta, were reported to best predict response.

V was cut by 5 bases and J by 5 bases, with 15 bases left in between. The CDR3 is 14 residues long. Per the germline V gene, CDR1 is MDHEN and CDR2 is SYDVKM. Method: immunoSEQ multiplex PCR; TCRdb's copy keeps in-frame clones and lacks some. Of about 73,000 clones listed, around nine tenths were seen once; the top ten hold 40%. As concerns this clone: Its antigen is as yet unknown.

The V and J genes are TRBV28 and TRBJ2-5; D might be TRBD1 or TRBD2, each matching 5 bases. The material was peripheral blood, obtained from a patient treated with radiotherapy plus ipilimumab. This clonotype originated in a human donor with non-small cell lung cancer that progressed on radiotherapy plus ipilimumab. The CDR3 coding sequence is TGTGCCAGCAGTCCGGGGACCCGGGTGGAGACCCAGTACTTC. Protein: CASSPGTRVETQYF. Full variable domain (remainder filled in from reference TRBV28 and TRBJ2-5): DVKVTQSSRYLVKRTGEKVFLECVQDMDHENMFWYRQDPGLGLRLIYFSYDVKMKEKGDIPEGYSVSREKKERFSLILESASTNQTSMYLCASSPGTRVETQYFGPGTRLLVL.